The subject of this entry is one T cell receptor (beta chain). The data stem from a study of blood T cell repertoires in COVID-19. Germline CDR1 is MNHNS and CDR2 is SASEGT. The germline V and J ends were trimmed by 3 bases and 0 bases, with 8 bases remaining between them. The CDR3 is 14 amino acids. Only in-frame clones appear in the TCRdb table, and some are missing; sequencing was by immunoSEQ multiplex PCR. The sample lists a few hundred thousand clones; around four fifths were seen once. This clonotype was sampled from a man aged 55 to 70 who had recovered from COVID-19. The rearrangement joins TRBV6-1 to TRBJ1-2; D remains unclear. The sequenced sample was peripheral blood. CDR3 loop: CASSEFTANYGYTF. The DNA for the CDR3 is TGTGCCAGCAGTGAGTTTACAGCTAACTATGGCTACACCTTC.